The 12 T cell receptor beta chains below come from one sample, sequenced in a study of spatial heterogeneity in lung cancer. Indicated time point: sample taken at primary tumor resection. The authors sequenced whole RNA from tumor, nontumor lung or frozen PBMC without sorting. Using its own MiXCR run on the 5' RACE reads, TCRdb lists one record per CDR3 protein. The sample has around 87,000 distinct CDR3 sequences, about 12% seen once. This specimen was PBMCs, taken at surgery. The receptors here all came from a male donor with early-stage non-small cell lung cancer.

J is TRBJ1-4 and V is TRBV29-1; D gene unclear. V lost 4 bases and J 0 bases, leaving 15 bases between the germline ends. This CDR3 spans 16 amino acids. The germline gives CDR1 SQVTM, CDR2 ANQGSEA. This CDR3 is CSVGSPKGTTNEKLFF. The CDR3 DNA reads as TGCAGCGTTGGGTCCCCTAAGGGTACAACTAATGAAAAACTGTTTTTT.

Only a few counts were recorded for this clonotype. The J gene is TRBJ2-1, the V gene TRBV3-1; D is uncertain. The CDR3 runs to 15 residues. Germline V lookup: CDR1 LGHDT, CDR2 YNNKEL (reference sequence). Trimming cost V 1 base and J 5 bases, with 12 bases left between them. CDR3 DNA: TGTGCCAGCAGCCAAGCGGATCGCGGAAACAATGAGCAGTTCTTC. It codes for CASSQADRGNNEQFF.

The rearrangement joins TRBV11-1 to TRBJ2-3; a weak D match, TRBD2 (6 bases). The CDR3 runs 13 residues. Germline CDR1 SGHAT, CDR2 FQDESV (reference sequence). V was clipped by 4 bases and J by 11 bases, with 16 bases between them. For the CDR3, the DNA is TGTGCCAGCAGCTCTTTTTCGGGAGCAGAGCAGTATTTT. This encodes CASSSFSGAEQYF.

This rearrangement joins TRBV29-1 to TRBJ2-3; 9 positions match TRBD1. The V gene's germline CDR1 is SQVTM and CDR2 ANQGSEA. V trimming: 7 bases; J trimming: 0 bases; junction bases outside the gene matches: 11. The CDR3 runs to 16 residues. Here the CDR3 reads CSARQGVITSTDTQYF. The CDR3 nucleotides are TGCAGCGCCCGACAGGGGGTTATTACTAGCACAGATACGCAGTATTTT.

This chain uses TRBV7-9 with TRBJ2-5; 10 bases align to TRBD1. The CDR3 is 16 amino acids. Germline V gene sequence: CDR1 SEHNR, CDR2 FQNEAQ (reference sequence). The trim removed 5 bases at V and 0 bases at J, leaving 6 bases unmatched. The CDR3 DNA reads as TGTGCCAGCAGCGACTTGGGACAGGGGTACCAAGAGACCCAGTACTTC. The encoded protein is CASSDLGQGYQETQYF.

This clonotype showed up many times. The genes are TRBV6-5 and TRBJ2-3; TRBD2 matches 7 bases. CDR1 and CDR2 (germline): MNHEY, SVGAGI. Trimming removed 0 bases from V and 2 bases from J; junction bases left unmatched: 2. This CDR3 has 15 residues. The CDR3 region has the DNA TGTGCCAGCAGTTACTCAGGGGACTACACAGATACGCAGTATTTT. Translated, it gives CASSYSGDYTDTQYF.

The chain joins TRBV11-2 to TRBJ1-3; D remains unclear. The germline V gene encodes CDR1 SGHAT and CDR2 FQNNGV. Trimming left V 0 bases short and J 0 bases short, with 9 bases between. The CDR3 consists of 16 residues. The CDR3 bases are TGTGCCAGCAGCTTAGACCGTGCCGCCTCTGGAAACACCATATATTTT. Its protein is CASSLDRAASGNTIYF.

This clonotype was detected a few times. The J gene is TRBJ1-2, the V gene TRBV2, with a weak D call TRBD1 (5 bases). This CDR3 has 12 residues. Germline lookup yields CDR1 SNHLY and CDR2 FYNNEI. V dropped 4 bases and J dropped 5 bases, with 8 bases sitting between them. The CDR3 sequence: CASSAGEYGYTF. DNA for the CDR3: TGTGCCAGCAGTGCGGGGGAATATGGCTACACCTTC.

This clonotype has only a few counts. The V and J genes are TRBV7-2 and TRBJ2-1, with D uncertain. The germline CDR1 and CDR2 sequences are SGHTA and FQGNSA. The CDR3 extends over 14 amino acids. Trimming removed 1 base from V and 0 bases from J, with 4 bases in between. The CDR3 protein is CASSLVSSYNEQFF. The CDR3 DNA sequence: TGTGCCAGCAGCTTAGTTAGCTCCTACAATGAGCAGTTCTTC.

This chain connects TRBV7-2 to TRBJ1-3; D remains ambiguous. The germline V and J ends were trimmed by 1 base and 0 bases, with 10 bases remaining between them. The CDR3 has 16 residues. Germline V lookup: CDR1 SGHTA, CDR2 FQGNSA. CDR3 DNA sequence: TGTGCCAGCAGCTTAGAGGCCGGATCCTCTGGAAACACCATATATTTT. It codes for CASSLEAGSSGNTIYF.

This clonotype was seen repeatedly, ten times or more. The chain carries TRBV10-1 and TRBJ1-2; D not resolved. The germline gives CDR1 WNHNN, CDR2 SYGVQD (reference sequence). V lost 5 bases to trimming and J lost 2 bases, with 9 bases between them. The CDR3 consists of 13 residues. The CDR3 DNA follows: TGCGCCAGCAGTCTTTGGGAAAACTATGGCTACACCTTC. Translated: CASSLWENYGYTF.

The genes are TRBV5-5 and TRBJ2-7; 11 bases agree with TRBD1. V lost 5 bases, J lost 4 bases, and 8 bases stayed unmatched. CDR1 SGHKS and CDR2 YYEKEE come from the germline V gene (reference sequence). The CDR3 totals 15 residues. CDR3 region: CASSFTGTGGYEQYF. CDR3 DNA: TGTGCCAGCAGTTTCACCGGGACAGGGGGGTACGAGCAGTACTTC.